One and the same sample provided the 8 T cell receptor beta chains below, sequenced in a study of cytomegalovirus exposure and HLA in healthy donors. Researchers ran the PCR with 60 Vbeta and 13 Jbeta primers. TCRdb's table, derived via immunoSEQ multiplex PCR, lists solely in-frame clones and lacks some. In the table there are around 150,000 clones, over 80% of which are singletons. Sequencing was performed on PBMCs. All receptors come from a human donor in good health.

This chain connects TRBV7-6 to TRBJ1-4; D is possibly TRBD1 (6 bases). Germline lookup yields CDR1 SGHVS and CDR2 FNYEAQ. The CDR3 is made up of 16 amino acids. Trimming removed 1 base from V and 7 bases from J, with 16 bases in between. CDR3 coding DNA: TGTGCCAGCAGCTTAGACAGGACAGTAGCGGGTGAAAAACTGTTTTTT. Translation: CASSLDRTVAGEKLFF. Based on the CDR3 plus reference TRBV7-6 and TRBJ1-4, the full variable domain is GAGVSQSPRYKVTKRGQDVALRCDPISGHVSLYWYRQALGQGPEFLTYFNYEAQQDKSGLPNDRFSAERPEGSISTLTIQRTEQRDSAMYRCASSLDRTVAGEKLFFGSGTQLSVL.

The J gene is TRBJ2-7, the V gene TRBV6-6; 9 nucleotides agree with TRBD1. V lost 5 bases and J lost 4; bases outside the gene matches: 9. Germline V lookup: CDR1 MNHNY, CDR2 SVGAGI (reference sequence). The CDR3 consists of 15 residues. CDR3 in DNA: TGTGCCAGCAGTACTCCGGGACAGGGTGGATACGAGCAGTACTTC. This translates into CASSTPGQGGYEQYF.

The chain links TRBV6-1 to TRBJ2-7; no clear D. Trimming shortened V by 1 base and J by 2 bases, and 9 bases separated the two germline ends. The CDR3 extends over 14 amino acids. From germline, CDR1 is MNHNS and CDR2 SASEGT. CDR3 DNA: TGTGCCAGCAGTGAAGTTGGCAGTACCTACGAGCAGTACTTC. Its protein is CASSEVGSTYEQYF.

The chain is built from TRBV7-8 and TRBJ1-5; D unresolved. V was shortened by 0 bases and J by 2 bases, with 11 bases between the two germline ends. The CDR3 is 16 amino acids. Per germline, CDR1 SGHVS and CDR2 FQNEAQ. CDR3 in amino acids: CASSLAGGRGNQPQHF. For the CDR3, the DNA is TGTGCCAGCAGCTTAGCTGGAGGCCGCGGCAATCAGCCCCAGCATTTT.

V is TRBV27 and J is TRBJ2-5; 10 nucleotides line up with TRBD1. Unmatched junction bases numbered 2, after V lost 6 bases and J lost 4 bases. This CDR3 is built from 13 residues. Germline V gene data show CDR1 as MNHEY and CDR2 as SMNVEV (reference sequence). CDR3 residues: CASSRTGGETQYF. The CDR3 DNA sequence: TGTGCCAGCAGCAGGACAGGGGGAGAGACCCAGTACTTC.

This clone was recorded once. The CDR3 loop reads CASSQDVVASGVYEQYF. CDR3 coding DNA: TGTGCCAGCAGCCAAGATGTAGTGGCTAGCGGGGTCTACGAGCAGTACTTC. The V gene is TRBV4-2, the J gene TRBJ2-7; 9 bases map to TRBD2. In germline, CDR1 is LGHNA, CDR2 YNFKEQ. The CDR3 covers 17 residues. The V segment lost 0 bases and the J segment 3 bases; nucleotides outside the gene matches: 9.

The genes are TRBV7-9 and TRBJ2-5; D is perhaps TRBD2 (5 bases). The length of the CDR3 is 13 residues. Germline V gene data show CDR1 as SEHNR and CDR2 as FQNEAQ (reference sequence). The V gene lost 1 base and the J gene lost 4 bases, with 7 bases spanning the gap. Here the CDR3 reads CASSLGTLETQYF. CDR3 in DNA: TGTGCCAGCAGCTTAGGGACTTTAGAGACCCAGTACTTC.

J is TRBJ1-3 and V is TRBV6-5; possible D gene TRBD1, 5 bases. The CDR3 totals 14 residues. Germline-derived CDR1 and CDR2 are MNHEY and SVGAGI. Trimming left V 6 bases short and J 3 bases short, with 12 bases between. The CDR3 DNA sequence: TGTGCCAGCAGAGAGCGGGACTTTGGAAACACCATATATTTT. As protein: CASRERDFGNTIYF.